The 10 T cell receptor beta chains below come from one sample, sequenced in a study of sequential checkpoint blockade in melanoma. This table comes from immunoSEQ multiplex PCR, and its TCRdb copy is limited to in-frame clones, with some not included. Here the sample spans about 3,900 clones, roughly a third being singletons. Regarding treatment: randomized to nivolumab then ipilimumab (arm A) or the reverse (arm B). Sequenced material: tumor tissue (inferred from file names), taken from a patient given nivolumab and ipilimumab in sequence. These receptors originate from a human donor with melanoma.

This chain connects TRBV7-2 to TRBJ2-1; D perhaps matches TRBD1 (6 bases). The CDR3 loop spans 13 amino acids. CDR1 SGHTA and CDR2 FQGNSA come from the germline V gene. V lost 5 bases and J lost 4, with 9 bases in between. CDR3 amino acids: CASSPGHYNEQFF. The DNA of the CDR3 is TGTGCCAGCAGCCCGGGACATTACAATGAGCAGTTCTTC.

This chain connects TRBV28 to TRBJ2-7, with TRBD2 identical over 8 bases. CDR3 length: 15 residues. V lost 3 bases and J lost 1; bases outside the gene matches: 5. Germline V CDR1 and CDR2: MDHEN, SYDVKM. In DNA, the CDR3 is TGTGCCAGCAGTTTCAGTAGCGGGAAATCCTACGAGCAGTACTTC. Amino acids: CASSFSSGKSYEQYF.

This chain links TRBV6-8 with TRBJ2-5, with D uncertain. The CDR3 consists of 12 residues. Deletions cut 5 bases from V and 2 bases from J, with 6 bases between. Germline CDR1 reads MNHGY; CDR2 reads SAAAGT. DNA for the CDR3: TGTGCCAGCAGTGCACAACAAGAGACCCAGTACTTC. It is translated as CASSAQQETQYF.

This clone has a handful of counts. V and J are TRBV7-6 and TRBJ1-3; D gene uncertain. Trimming removed 9 bases at V and 0 bases at J, with 30 bases between. Germline V gene sequence: CDR1 SGHVS, CDR2 FNYEAQ. CDR3 length: 20 amino acids. This chain's CDR3 is CARTNLPTLRAPISGNTIYF. DNA of the CDR3: TGTGCCAGAACCAATCTCCCAACCCTCCGGGCTCCGATCTCTGGAAACACCATATATTTT.

Judged by abundance, this clone is medium-sized. V gene TRBV6-8 combines with J gene TRBJ2-7; tentatively, D is TRBD1 (8 bases). Between the trimmed V and J ends, which lost 6 bases and 2 bases, there was a span of 17 bases. CDR1 and CDR2 (germline): MNHGY, SAAAGT. CDR3 length: 15 residues. The DNA for the CDR3 is TGTGCCAGCAGCAAGCGACAGGGGAGGGCCTACGAGCAGTACGTC. Translation gives CASSKRQGRAYEQYV.

By share, this clone ranks as medium-sized. V usage is TRBV10-3 and J usage is TRBJ2-2; 8 bases align to TRBD1. Germline CDR1 reads ENHRY; CDR2 reads SYGVKD. The CDR3 loop spans 16 amino acids. The V gene end was trimmed by 0 bases and the J gene end by 3 bases; junction bases not matched to a gene: 3. The CDR3 bases are TGTGCCATCAGTGAGTCGACAGGGGCTCACACCGGGGAGCTGTTTTTT. It codes for CAISESTGAHTGELFF.

This clone appeared a few times. This chain uses TRBV30 with TRBJ1-1, with a possible D match to TRBD1 (5 bases). The V end lost 0 bases, the J end lost 10 bases, and 21 bases lay between the germline ends. Looked up from germline, CDR1 is GTSNPN and CDR2 is SVGIG (reference sequence). CDR3 length: 15 amino acids. The CDR3 region is CAWSVVGRQGPRAFF. In nucleotides, the CDR3 is TGTGCCTGGAGTGTAGTTGGTCGGCAGGGCCCCCGAGCTTTCTTT.

This clone was detected a few times. The chain uses TRBV6-8 and TRBJ2-2, with 14 positions matching TRBD2. V lost 5 bases, J lost 3 bases, and 14 bases stayed unmatched. The CDR3 loop spans 20 amino acids. The germline V gene encodes CDR1 MNHGY and CDR2 SAAAGT. CDR3 DNA: TGTGCCAGCAGTCCCCTAGGACTAGCGGGAGGTGCGACGGACACCGGGGAGCTGTTTTTT. It yields the protein CASSPLGLAGGATDTGELFF.

This CDR3 reads CASSSPTFYEQFF. In nucleotides, the CDR3 is TGTGCCAGCAGTTCCCCAACGTTCTATGAGCAGTTCTTC. This chain connects TRBV6-4 to TRBJ2-1; D remains unclear. Trimming took 5 bases from V and 8 from J, leaving 13 bases between them. The CDR3 spans 13 residues. Germline assignment: CDR1 MRHNA and CDR2 SNTAGT.

This rearrangement joins TRBV11-3 to TRBJ1-4; 9 nucleotides line up with TRBD1. The germline CDR1 and CDR2 sequences are SGHNT and YENEEA. V lost 1 base and J lost 5; bases outside the gene matches: 8. The CDR3 contains 17 residues. The CDR3 is CASSLVRTGGLNEKLFF. CDR3 coding DNA: TGTGCCAGCAGCTTAGTTCGAACAGGGGGCCTCAATGAAAAACTGTTTTTT.